Listed here are 7 T cell receptor beta chains from one sample, sequenced in a study of cytomegalovirus exposure and HLA in healthy donors. Amplification used 60 Vbeta primers and 13 Jbeta primers. Clones were read by immunoSEQ multiplex PCR, and TCRdb kept only the in-frame ones, dropping some. The table has roughly 110,000 clones, around 78% seen once; the top ten hold 7% to 8%. The sample comprised PBMCs. The receptors here all came from a man in his thirties or forties in good health and CMV-seronegative.

The chain is built from TRBV28 and TRBJ2-7; D gene unclear. V shed 6 bases and J shed 3 bases, with 24 bases lying between them. Germline V lookup: CDR1 MDHEN, CDR2 SYDVKM. The CDR3 runs 17 residues. The CDR3 DNA reads TGTGCCAGCAGCTCGCGGTATGTCCGGGTCCGGAGCTACGAGCAGTACTTC. It is translated as CASSSRYVRVRSYEQYF. Looking up the rest from reference TRBV28 and TRBJ2-7 gives the full variable domain: DVKVTQSSRYLVKRTGEKVFLECVQDMDHENMFWYRQDPGLGLRLIYFSYDVKMKEKGDIPEGYSVSREKKERFSLILESASTNQTSMYLCASSSRYVRVRSYEQYFGPGTRLTVT.

In its sample, this clone ranks as medium-sized. The V call is TRBV2, the J call TRBJ1-5; 9 nucleotides match TRBD1. V shed 2 bases, J shed 3 bases, and the junction held 11 bases outside the gene matches. Germline loops: CDR1 SNHLY, CDR2 FYNNEI. The CDR3 extends over 18 amino acids. This chain's CDR3 is CASSEIGTGTGNNQPQHF. CDR3 nucleotide sequence: TGTGCCAGCAGTGAAATAGGGACCGGGACAGGGAACAATCAGCCCCAGCATTTT.

This chain connects TRBV9 to TRBJ2-3; 7 bases align to TRBD2. The germline V gene has CDR1 SGDLS and CDR2 YYNGEE. This CDR3 comprises 16 residues. The V gene end was trimmed by 4 bases and the J gene end by 1 base; junction bases not matched to a gene: 9. In DNA form, the CDR3 reads TGTGCCAGCAGCCCAAGCGGGACTTTCGGCACAGATACGCAGTATTTT. It translates to CASSPSGTFGTDTQYF.

V is TRBV19 and J is TRBJ1-1; TRBD1 matches at 8 bases. This CDR3 is 15 amino acids long. Trimming cost V 6 bases and J 3 bases; bases outside gene matches: 9. The germline V gene has CDR1 LNHDA and CDR2 SQIVND (reference sequence). The DNA for the CDR3 is TGTGCCAGTAGAGACAGGGGCCGCGGGGACACTGAAGCTTTCTTT. Amino acid sequence: CASRDRGRGDTEAFF.

The chain has TRBV5-1 and TRBJ2-1; D may be TRBD2 (6 bases). Between the trimmed V and J ends, which lost 4 bases and 0 bases, there was a span of 11 bases. The CDR3 contains 15 residues. Germline CDR1 is SGHRS and CDR2 is YFSETQ. The CDR3 spells CASSILARSYNEQFF. Written as DNA, the CDR3 is TGCGCCAGCAGCATACTAGCCCGCTCCTACAATGAGCAGTTCTTC.

The V call is TRBV28, the J call TRBJ1-5, with 9 bases that match TRBD1. From germline, CDR1 is MDHEN and CDR2 SYDVKM. CDR3 size: 16 residues. V shed 2 bases, J shed 2 bases, and the junction held 4 bases outside the gene matches. DNA for the CDR3: TGTGCCAGCAGTTTACCGGGACAGGGTCGCAATCAGCCCCAGCATTTT. Its translation is CASSLPGQGRNQPQHF. Full variable domain (outside the CDR3, taken from reference TRBV28 and TRBJ1-5): DVKVTQSSRYLVKRTGEKVFLECVQDMDHENMFWYRQDPGLGLRLIYFSYDVKMKEKGDIPEGYSVSREKKERFSLILESASTNQTSMYLCASSLPGQGRNQPQHFGDGTRLSIL.

This chain uses TRBV9 with TRBJ2-3, with 8 bases that match TRBD2. Germline CDR1 SGDLS, CDR2 YYNGEE. The CDR3 covers 15 residues. V was pared by 7 bases and J by 0 bases, with 7 bases of the junction left unmatched. DNA of the CDR3: TGTGCCAGCGCCGGACTAGCACTTAGCACAGATACGCAGTATTTT. It yields the protein CASAGLALSTDTQYF.